A selection of T cell receptor beta chains follows, all from one sample in a study of a mutant IDH1 vaccine in newly diagnosed glioma. The table came from immunoSEQ multiplex PCR; TCRdb's copy has only in-frame clones and leaves some out. The repertoire holds about 67,000 clones, with less than 90% as singletons. Their specific antigens are unknown. This specimen consisted of PBMCs, obtained from a glioma patient whose treatment included an IDH1 peptide vaccine. These receptors came from a man aged 25-45 years with glioma. CDR3s include the opening cysteine and the closing phenylalanine or tryptophan. A D gene is named only where the DNA matches it firmly. Not all rows give a size; the values are once, few, many and, for expanded clones, a class.

TRBV5-6	NA	TRBJ1-5	few	CASSLWVQPRSNQPQHF	TGTGCCAGCAGCTTGTGGGTACAGCCGAGGAGCAATCAGCCCCAGCATTTT
TRBV12-5	NA	TRBJ1-1	few	CASGLPGSGTEAFF	TGTGCTAGTGGTTTGCCAGGGTCGGGCACTGAAGCTTTCTTT
TRBV7-8	NA	TRBJ2-3	NA	CASSLLSGTQYF	TGTGCCAGCAGCCTCTTAAGCGGTACGCAGTATTTT
TRBV29-1	NA	TRBJ2-5	NA	CSVDGPWDVETQYF	TGCAGCGTTGACGGTCCTTGGGACGTAGAGACCCAGTACTTC
TRBV18	NA	TRBJ1-1	once	CASSRGLGQIEAFF	TGTGCCAGCTCACGCGGACTGGGTCAAATTGAAGCTTTCTTT
TRBV6-1	NA	TRBJ1-1	NA	CASTSTEAFF	TGTGCCAGCACCTCTACTGAAGCTTTCTTT
TRBV5-8	NA	TRBJ2-3	NA	CASSLGTRATTDTQYF	TGTGCCAGCAGCTTAGGCACCAGGGCGACCACAGATACGCAGTATTTT
TRBV7-8	TRBD1	TRBJ1-6	NA	CASSLVGRDRGRGSPLHF	TGTGCCAGCAGCTTAGTAGGGCGCGACAGGGGACGCGGTTCACCCCTCCACTTT
TRBV6-6	NA	TRBJ2-3	NA	CASTLGGANGQDTQYF	TGTGCCAGCACCCTAGGAGGGGCTAACGGCCAAGATACGCAGTATTTT
TRBV7-2	NA	TRBJ1-6	NA	CASRGGSSSYNSPLHF	TGTGCCAGCAGAGGCGGGAGCAGCTCCTATAATTCACCCCTCCACTTT
TRBV5-1	TRBD1	TRBJ1-2	few	CASSWDRVNYGYTF	TGCGCCAGCAGCTGGGACAGGGTTAACTATGGCTACACCTTC
TRBV6-1	NA	TRBJ2-5	NA	CASADQETQYF	TGTGCCAGTGCGGACCAAGAGACCCAGTACTTC
TRBV28	TRBD1	TRBJ2-5	NA	CASSLEGAGETQYF	TGTGCCAGCAGTTTAGAGGGGGCGGGTGAGACCCAGTACTTC
TRBV19	NA	TRBJ1-1	NA	CASRTRGGGTEAFF	TGTGCCAGTAGGACACGCGGTGGGGGGACTGAAGCTTTCTTT
TRBV4-2	TRBD1	TRBJ1-5	NA	CASSQATGGNQPQHF	TGTGCCAGCAGCCAAGCTACAGGGGGCAATCAGCCCCAGCATTTT
TRBV9	NA	TRBJ2-1	NA	CASSSYGGGGYSYNEQFF	TGTGCCAGCAGCTCCTATGGAGGGGGCGGGTATTCCTACAATGAGCAGTTCTTC
TRBV19	NA	TRBJ2-3	NA	CASSIFPGQITDTQYF	TGTGCCAGTAGTATATTTCCAGGACAGATTACAGATACGCAGTATTTT
TRBV7-2	NA	TRBJ1-3	NA	CASSLGPSKGNTIYF	TGTGCCAGCAGCTTAGGGCCCTCGAAGGGAAACACCATATATTTT
TRBV6-5	TRBD1	TRBJ2-7	NA	CASSPTRTGDEQYF	TGTGCCAGCAGTCCAACTCGGACAGGGGACGAGCAGTACTTC
TRBV19	NA	TRBJ1-6	NA	CASSLYWGNNSPLHF	TGTGCCAGTAGTCTTTACTGGGGGAATAATTCACCCCTCCACTTT
TRBV7-9	NA	TRBJ2-7	NA	CASSLYPYEQYF	TGTGCCAGCAGCTTGTATCCTTACGAGCAGTACTTC
TRBV30	NA	TRBJ1-3	NA	CAWSRILSGNTIYF	TGTGCCTGGAGTCGGATCCTCTCTGGAAACACCATATATTTT
TRBV6-1	NA	TRBJ1-5	NA	CASSEAGVNQPQHF	TGTGCCAGCAGTGAAGCGGGGGTCAATCAGCCCCAGCATTTT
TRBV9	NA	TRBJ1-2	NA	CASSPGVSGYTF	TGTGCCAGCAGCCCTGGGGTGAGTGGCTACACCTTC
TRBV10-3	NA	TRBJ2-1	once	CAISDIGLDIDEQFF	TGTGCCATCAGTGATATAGGTCTTGACATCGATGAGCAGTTCTTC
TRBV5-1	TRBD2	TRBJ2-5	NA	CASSPLAGGRNQETQYF	TGCGCCAGCAGCCCGCTAGCGGGGGGCCGCAATCAAGAGACCCAGTACTTC
TRBV7-8	TRBD2	TRBJ2-3	NA	CASRRMERGYTDTQYF	TGTGCCAGCCGACGCATGGAGCGGGGATACACAGATACGCAGTATTTT
TRBV20-1	NA	TRBJ2-1	NA	CSNNRPSGFF	TGCAGTAATAACAGGCCCTCAGGGTTCTTC
TRBV5-6	NA	TRBJ1-1	NA	CASSFADGEEAFF	TGTGCCAGCAGCTTCGCGGACGGAGAGGAAGCTTTCTTT
TRBV7-9	NA	TRBJ1-2	NA	CASSPKGAGYTF	TGTGCCAGCAGCCCGAAAGGGGCTGGCTACACCTTC
TRBV10-2	NA	TRBJ1-1	NA	CASRSLDGNTEAFF	TGCGCCAGTAGAAGCTTGGACGGAAACACTGAAGCTTTCTTT
TRBV4-1	TRBD1	TRBJ1-2	NA	CAGHKGALFSFGYTF	TGCGCGGGGCACAAGGGGGCGCTGTTCTCTTTTGGCTACACCTTC
TRBV5-6	TRBD1	TRBJ1-1	NA	CASRFTGTAEAFF	TGTGCCAGCAGATTTACCGGGACAGCTGAAGCTTTCTTT
TRBV2	TRBD1	TRBJ2-5	NA	CASRTSGQGVTQYF	TGTGCCAGCAGGACCTCGGGACAGGGAGTGACCCAGTACTTC
TRBV27	NA	TRBJ2-7	NA	CASSLSIREYYEQYF	TGTGCCAGCAGTTTATCGATCCGGGAATACTACGAGCAGTACTTC
TRBV5-5	NA	TRBJ1-1	NA	CASSYGETFF	TGTGCCAGCAGTTATGGGGAGACTTTCTTT
TRBV9	NA	TRBJ2-5	NA	CASSRQLEGETQYF	TGTGCCAGCAGTAGACAGCTCGAGGGAGAGACCCAGTACTTC
TRBV27	NA	TRBJ2-3	NA	CASSWEGTDTQYF	TGTGCCAGCAGTTGGGAGGGCACAGATACGCAGTATTTT
TRBV15	NA	TRBJ2-2	NA	CATYNTGELFF	TGTGCCACCTATAACACCGGGGAGCTGTTTTTT
TRBV6-6	NA	TRBJ2-5	NA	CASSPEGQTGETQYF	TGTGCCAGCAGCCCCGAGGGTCAGACCGGGGAGACCCAGTACTTC